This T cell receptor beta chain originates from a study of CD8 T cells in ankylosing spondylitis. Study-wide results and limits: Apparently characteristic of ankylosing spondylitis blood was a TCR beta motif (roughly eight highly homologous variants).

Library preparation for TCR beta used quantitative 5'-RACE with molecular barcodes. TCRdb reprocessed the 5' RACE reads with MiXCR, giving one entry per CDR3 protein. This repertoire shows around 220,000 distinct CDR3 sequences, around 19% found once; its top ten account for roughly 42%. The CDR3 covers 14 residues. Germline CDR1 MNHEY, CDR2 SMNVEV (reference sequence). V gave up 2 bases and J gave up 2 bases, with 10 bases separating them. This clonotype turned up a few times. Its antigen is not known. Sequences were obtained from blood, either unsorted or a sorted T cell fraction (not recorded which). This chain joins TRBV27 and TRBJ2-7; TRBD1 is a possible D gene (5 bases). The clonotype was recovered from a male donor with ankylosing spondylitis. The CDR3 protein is CASSLGADAYEQYF. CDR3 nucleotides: TGTGCCAGCAGTTTAGGGGCGGATGCCTACGAGCAGTACTTC.